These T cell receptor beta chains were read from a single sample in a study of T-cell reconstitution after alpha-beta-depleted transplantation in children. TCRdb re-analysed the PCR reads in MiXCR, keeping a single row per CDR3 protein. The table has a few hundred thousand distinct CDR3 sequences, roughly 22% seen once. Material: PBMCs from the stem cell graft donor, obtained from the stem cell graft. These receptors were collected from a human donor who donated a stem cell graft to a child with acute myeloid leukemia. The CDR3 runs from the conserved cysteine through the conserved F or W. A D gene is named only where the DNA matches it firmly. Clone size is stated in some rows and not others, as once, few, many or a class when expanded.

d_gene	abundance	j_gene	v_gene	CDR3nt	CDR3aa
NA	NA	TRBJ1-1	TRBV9	TGTGCCAGCAGCGTAGTGGGCAGGGACAACACTGAAGCTTTCTTT	CASSVVGRDNTEAFF
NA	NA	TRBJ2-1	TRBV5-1	TGCGCCAGCAGCTTGGGGGCGGGTGGACTCCACAATGAGCAGTTCTTC	CASSLGAGGLHNEQFF
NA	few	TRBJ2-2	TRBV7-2	TGTGCCAGCAGCTTATTTGCCGCCGGGGAGCTGTTTTTT	CASSLFAAGELFF
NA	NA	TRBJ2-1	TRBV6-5	TGTGTCAGCAGTTACTTAGCTTACCGCTCCTACAATGAGCAGTTCTTC	CVSSYLAYRSYNEQFF
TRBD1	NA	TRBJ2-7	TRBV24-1	TGTGCCACCAGTGAGTTATCGGACAGGGGACAGTACTTC	CATSELSDRGQYF
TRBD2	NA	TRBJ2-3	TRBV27	TGTGCCAGCAGTTCCCGTCGACTAGCGGGAGGGCCGGATACGCAGTATTTT	CASSSRRLAGGPDTQYF
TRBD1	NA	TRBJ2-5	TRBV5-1	TGCGCCAGCAGCACCGCTTCCTTGACAGGGCGGGAGACCCAGTACTTC	CASSTASLTGRETQYF
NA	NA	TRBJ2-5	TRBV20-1	TGCAGTGTTTGTAACCCCCCGACGGACGTCGTTGAGGCCCAGTACTTC	CSVCNPPTDVVEAQYF
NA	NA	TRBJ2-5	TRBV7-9	TGTGCCAGCAGCTTAGACGGGGCCGGTATTACCCAGTACTTC	CASSLDGAGITQYF
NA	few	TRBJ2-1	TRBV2	TGTGCCAGCAGTAGTTGGCCCAATGAGCAGTTCTTC	CASSSWPNEQFF
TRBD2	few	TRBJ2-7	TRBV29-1	TGCAGCGTTGGACTAGCGGGACCCGAGCAGTACTTC	CSVGLAGPEQYF
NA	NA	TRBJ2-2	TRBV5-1	TGCGCCAGCGGAGCAACCGGGGAGCTGTTTTTT	CASGATGELFF
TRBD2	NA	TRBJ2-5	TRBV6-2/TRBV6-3	TGTGCCAGCAAGTTGTCTGGGACTACAGAGACCCAGTACTTC	CASKLSGTTETQYF
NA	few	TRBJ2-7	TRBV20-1	TGCAGTGCTAGCGGGGACAAGGAGACCTACGAGCAGTACTTC	CSASGDKETYEQYF
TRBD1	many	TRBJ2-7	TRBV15	TGTGCCACCAGCACGACAGGGGCCTCCTACGAGCAGTACTTC	CATSTTGASYEQYF
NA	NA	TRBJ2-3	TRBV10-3	TGTGCCACCACATCGGCAGATACGCAGTATTTT	CATTSADTQYF
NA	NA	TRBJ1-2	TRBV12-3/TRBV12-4	TGTGCCAGCACCTCATGGGGTGGGATCTATGGCTACACCTTC	CASTSWGGIYGYTF
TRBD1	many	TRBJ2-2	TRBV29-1	TGCAGCGTTCCCAAGACAGGGGAGAACACCGGGGAGCTGTTTTTT	CSVPKTGENTGELFF
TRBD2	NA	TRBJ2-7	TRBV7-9	TGTGCCAGCAGGCAACTAGCGGGAGACTACTACGAGCAGTACTTC	CASRQLAGDYYEQYF
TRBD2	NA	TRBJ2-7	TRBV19	TGTGCCAGCTCCCGAGCGGGAGCGCTCTACGAGCAGTACTTC	CASSRAGALYEQYF
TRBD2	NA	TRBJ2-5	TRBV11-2	TGTGCCAGCAGCTTATTGCCCCAGGGACTAGCGGGAGAAGAGACCCAGTACTTC	CASSLLPQGLAGEETQYF
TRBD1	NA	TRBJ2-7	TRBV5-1	TGCGCCAGCAGCGCCACTCGACAGGGAACCCCCTACGAGCAGTACTTC	CASSATRQGTPYEQYF
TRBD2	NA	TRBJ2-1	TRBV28	TGTGCCAGCAACCCTCTCCTAGCGGGAGGGTACAATGAGCAGTTCTTC	CASNPLLAGGYNEQFF
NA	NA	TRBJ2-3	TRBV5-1	TGCGCCAGCGAGAGGGGAACGCAAAACACAGATACGCAGTATTTT	CASERGTQNTDTQYF
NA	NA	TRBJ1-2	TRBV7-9	TGTGCCAGCAGCTTAGGGGACTATGGCTACACCTTC	CASSLGDYGYTF
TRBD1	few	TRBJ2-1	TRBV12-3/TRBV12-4	TGTGCCAGCAAAGGGACAGGGGATCTGAATGAGCAGTTCTTC	CASKGTGDLNEQFF
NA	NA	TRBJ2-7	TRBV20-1	TGCAGTGCTTGTCGGGCGGACGATCCCCATTACGAGCAGTACTTC	CSACRADDPHYEQYF
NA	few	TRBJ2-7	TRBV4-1	TGCGCCAGCAGCCAATCGATTCTAGTGGGGGCATACGAGCAGTACTTC	CASSQSILVGAYEQYF
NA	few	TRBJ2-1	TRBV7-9	TGTGCCAGCACCCCTTCCACTAGTGGCAATGAGCAGTTCTTC	CASTPSTSGNEQFF
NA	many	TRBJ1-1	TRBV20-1	TGCAGTGCTAGGAGGCAGCTGAACACTGAAGCTTTCTTT	CSARRQLNTEAFF
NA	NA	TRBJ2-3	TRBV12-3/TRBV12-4	TGTGCCAGCAGTTTGGAGCGGAGGGGATCAGATACGCAGTATTTT	CASSLERRGSDTQYF
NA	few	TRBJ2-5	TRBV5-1	TGCGCCAGCAGCCGGACAGTGGCGCAGGAGACCCAGTACTTC	CASSRTVAQETQYF
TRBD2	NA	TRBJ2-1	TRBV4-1	TGCGCCAGCAGCCTCATCTTAGCGGGAGTCACCTACGATGAGCAGTTCTTC	CASSLILAGVTYDEQFF